A single sample gave rise to the 20 T cell receptor beta chains below, sequenced in a study of control samples from healthy donors and cancer patients. The table came from immunoSEQ multiplex PCR; TCRdb's copy has only in-frame clones and leaves some out. Of 76,000 or so clones in the sample, 75% to 90% were seen once. The sequenced sample consisted of PBMCs. These receptor sequences come from a woman aged 50 to 60 with colorectal cancer.

The chain combines TRBV27 with TRBJ2-1, with D tentatively TRBD1 (6 bases). There are 14 residues in the CDR3. Germline V CDR1 and CDR2: MNHEY, SMNVEV (reference sequence). Trimming stripped 5 bases from V and 2 bases from J, with 10 bases between. DNA of the CDR3: TGTGCCAGCAGTCTCCAGGGGCCCTACAATGAGCAGTTCTTC. This translates into CASSLQGPYNEQFF.

This chain joins TRBV2 and TRBJ2-2; D may be TRBD1 (5 bases). The CDR3 runs to 16 residues. V shed 4 bases and J shed 7 bases, with 19 bases lying between them. Germline V gene data show CDR1 as SNHLY and CDR2 as FYNNEI. The CDR3 loop is CASSVQGQGWGGELFF. CDR3 DNA: TGTGCCAGCAGTGTCCAGGGCCAGGGTTGGGGCGGGGAGCTGTTTTTT.

The genes are TRBV29-1 and TRBJ1-3; D uncertain. Germline V gene sequence: CDR1 SQVTM, CDR2 ANQGSEA. This CDR3 has 12 residues. The germline V and J ends were trimmed by 0 bases and 4 bases, with 4 bases remaining between them. The CDR3 DNA follows: TGCAGCGTTGAAGATCAGGGAAACACCATATATTTT. As protein: CSVEDQGNTIYF.

The chain carries TRBV5-1 and TRBJ1-2, with D hard to call. Germline V gene lookup returns CDR1 SGHRS and CDR2 YFSETQ. The ends were cut back, 0 bases at V and 6 bases at J, with 9 bases in the middle. The CDR3 is 13 amino acids. CDR3 nucleotide sequence: TGCGCCAGCAGCTTGGCGGACTTGAATGGCTACACCTTC. Residues: CASSLADLNGYTF.

The chain recombines TRBV7-2 with TRBJ1-1, with D hard to call. Trimming took off 1 base at V and 1 base at J, with 10 bases between the two ends. This CDR3 is built from 15 residues. Per the germline V gene, CDR1 is SGHTA and CDR2 is FQGNSA. For the CDR3, the DNA is TGTGCCAGCAGCTTAGTCTTCGCAGGGAACACTGAAGCTTTCTTT. This codes for CASSLVFAGNTEAFF.

V gene TRBV5-1 combines with J gene TRBJ1-1; tentative D call: TRBD1 (5 bases). This CDR3 is 13 amino acids long. Trimming stripped 4 bases from V and 0 bases from J, with 7 bases between. The germline V gene has CDR1 SGHRS and CDR2 YFSETQ. Here the CDR3 DNA reads TGCGCCAGCAGCAAACAGGTGAACACTGAAGCTTTCTTT. It encodes CASSKQVNTEAFF. Combining the CDR3 with reference TRBV5-1 and TRBJ1-1 gives the whole variable domain KAGVTQTPRYLIKTRGQQVTLSCSPISGHRSVSWYQQTPGQGLQFLFEYFSETQRNKGNFPGRFSGRQFSNSRSEMNVSTLELGDSALYLCASSKQVNTEAFFGQGTRLTVV.

In its sample, this clone was seen once. V is TRBV27 and J is TRBJ2-7, with 10 bases lining up with TRBD1. The germline gives CDR1 MNHEY, CDR2 SMNVEV (reference sequence). CDR3 length equals 15 residues. V was pared by 6 bases and J by 5 bases, with 10 bases of the junction left unmatched. The CDR3 DNA follows: TGTGCCAGCAGAAGGGACAGGGGTTTCGAAAACGAGCAGTACGTC. Encoded protein: CASRRDRGFENEQYV.

The chain has TRBV7-6 and TRBJ2-5; D is possibly TRBD2 (6 bases). Trimming left V 2 bases short and J 5 bases short, with 6 bases between. Germline values: CDR1 SGHVS, CDR2 FNYEAQ. The CDR3 length is 12 residues. The CDR3 loop reads CASSLSGETQYF. The CDR3 DNA follows: TGTGCCAGCAGCTTAAGCGGGGAGACCCAGTACTTC.

The rearrangement uses TRBV20-1 and TRBJ2-1; 9 bases agree with TRBD2. After removal of 3 bases from V and 3 bases from J, the junction contained 3 bases not matched to a gene. CDR3 length: 14 amino acids. Germline CDR1 DFQATT, CDR2 SNEGSKA (reference sequence). The CDR3 DNA sequence: TGCAGTGCTAGTCTAGCGGGATTCTACAATGAGCAGTTCTTC. Amino acid sequence: CSASLAGFYNEQFF.

The CDR3: CASSLVGRTVTGNTIYF. CDR3 bases: TGTGCCAGCAGCTTGGTGGGCAGAACCGTAACTGGAAACACCATATATTTT. This chain links TRBV5-6 with TRBJ1-3, with D uncertain. The CDR3 loop spans 17 amino acids. CDR1 and CDR2 (germline): SGHDT, YYEEEE. Deletions cut 0 bases from V and 2 bases from J, with 15 bases between.

The chain uses TRBV28 and TRBJ2-7, with D possibly being TRBD1 (6 bases). Deletions cut 3 bases from V and 1 base from J, with 10 bases between. Germline CDR1 reads MDHEN; CDR2 reads SYDVKM. This CDR3 is 14 amino acids long. The CDR3 loop is CASSLTGRSYEQYV. CDR3 sequence (DNA): TGTGCCAGCAGTTTGACAGGCAGGTCCTACGAGCAGTACGTC.

This clone was counted once. Other DNA sequences within the sample encode an identical CDR3. The chain employs TRBV28 and TRBJ1-2; D not certain. The CDR3 is 11 residues long. CDR1 is MDHEN and CDR2 is SYDVKM in the germline V gene. V was trimmed by 9 bases and J by 0 bases, leaving 5 bases between them. Here the CDR3 DNA reads TGTGCCAGTACAGCTAACTATGGCTACACCTTC. Translated, it gives CASTANYGYTF.

The rearrangement uses TRBV2 and TRBJ1-2; 7 nucleotides agree with TRBD1. Trimming at V came to 1 base and at J to 4 bases, leaving 6 bases not matched to a gene. The V gene's germline CDR1 is SNHLY and CDR2 FYNNEI. The CDR3 consists of 15 residues. This chain's CDR3 is CASSEVEGAGYGYTF. CDR3 bases: TGTGCCAGCAGTGAAGTTGAGGGGGCGGGCTATGGCTACACCTTC.

The chain carries TRBV7-9 and TRBJ1-2, with D uncertain. Germline V gene data show CDR1 as SEHNR and CDR2 as FQNEAQ (reference sequence). V lost 0 bases to trimming and J lost 8 bases, with 10 bases between them. This CDR3 is 13 amino acids long. CDR3 in amino acids: CASSLAGNGGYTF. In DNA form, the CDR3 reads TGTGCCAGCAGCTTAGCGGGGAACGGGGGCTACACCTTC.

Written as DNA, the CDR3 is TGTGCCAGCAGCCCGGGGCCGTACTTGTTCTTC. Protein sequence: CASSPGPYLFF. The V gene is TRBV7-3, the J gene TRBJ2-1; perhaps D is TRBD1 or TRBD2 (5 bases each). The germline CDR1 and CDR2 sequences are SGHTA and FQGTGA. This CDR3 comprises 11 residues. V lost 5 bases to trimming and J lost 15 bases, with 14 bases between them.

Remarks on this clone: The sample has other DNA sequences that encode this CDR3 too. The chain joins TRBV18 to TRBJ2-5; 8 positions match TRBD1. Unmatched junction bases numbered 3, after V lost 1 base and J lost 2 bases. Germline V gene sequence: CDR1 KGHSH, CDR2 LQKENI. The CDR3 has 15 residues. The CDR3 DNA sequence: TGTGCCAGCTCACCACAGGGACAGGCTCAAGAGACCCAGTACTTC. Its translation: CASSPQGQAQETQYF.

The sample holds one count of this clone. V and J are TRBV12-3 or TRBV12-4 and TRBJ2-5; TRBD1 or TRBD2 may be the D gene (5 bases each). Trimming took off 8 bases at V and 2 bases at J, with 12 bases between the two ends. This CDR3 contains 13 residues. Here the CDR3 DNA reads TGTGCCAGCCTGGGGCGGGTACAAGAGACCCAGTACTTC. Amino acids: CASLGRVQETQYF.

The chain recombines TRBV12-5 with TRBJ1-5; D gene unclear. Per germline, CDR1 LGHNT and CDR2 FRNRAP. The ends were cut back, 0 bases at V and 9 bases at J, with 9 bases in the middle. CDR3 length: 13 residues. DNA of the CDR3: TGTGCTAGTGGTTTGGTACTAGATGGGCCCCAGCATTTT. Encoded protein: CASGLVLDGPQHF.

CDR3 sequence: CASSRLDEQFF. In nucleotides, the CDR3 is TGTGCCAGCAGCCGCCTGGATGAGCAGTTCTTC. This chain links TRBV6-5 with TRBJ2-1; D call uncertain. Trimming stripped 6 bases from V and 8 bases from J, with 8 bases between. The CDR3 covers 11 residues. Germline lookup yields CDR1 MNHEY and CDR2 SVGAGI.

The chain joins TRBV4-1 to TRBJ2-1; TRBD1 agrees at 7 bases. The CDR3 sequence is 16 residues long. The trim removed 0 bases at V and 5 bases at J, leaving 7 bases unmatched. Germline assignment: CDR1 MGHRA and CDR2 YSYEKL. The CDR3 region has the DNA TGCGCCAGCAGCCAAGAGACAGGGAGTGGTAACAATGAGCAGTTCTTC. Translated, it gives CASSQETGSGNNEQFF.